The 28 T cell receptor beta chains below come from one sample, sequenced in a study of breast tumors, draining lymph nodes, adjacent tissues. TCRdb reanalysed the multiplex PCR reads using MiXCR and keeps one entry per CDR3 protein. In the table there are 66,000 or so distinct CDR3 sequences, approximately 40% of which are singletons. The source material was breast tumor tissue. The receptors here all came from a female donor with breast cancer. Some clones in this sample may be carry-over from other donors' samples.

This clonotype occurred many times. The J gene is TRBJ2-3, the V gene TRBV2, with 12 nucleotides matching TRBD2. Germline CDR1 reads SNHLY; CDR2 reads FYNNEI. CDR3 length: 15 residues. After removal of 8 bases from V and 2 bases from J, the junction contained 5 bases not matched to a gene. The CDR3 sequence: CASLLAGGPTDTQYF. The CDR3 coding sequence is TGTGCCAGCCTACTAGCGGGGGGCCCCACAGATACGCAGTATTTT.

This clonotype was observed many times. The chain is built from TRBV11-2 and TRBJ2-5; 8 bases map to TRBD1. J lost 5 bases, V lost 1 base, and 6 bases had no gene match. The V gene's germline CDR1 is SGHAT and CDR2 FQNNGV. This CDR3 spans 15 amino acids. The CDR3 region is CASSLVTGAGETQYF. CDR3 DNA sequence: TGTGCCAGCAGCTTAGTGACAGGGGCCGGGGAGACCCAGTACTTC.

Judged by abundance, this clonotype is medium-sized. The chain's CDR3 is CASMAGGGYNEQFF. The CDR3 nucleotides read TGCGCCAGCATGGCGGGAGGGGGGTACAATGAGCAGTTCTTC. The rearrangement uses TRBV4-1 and TRBJ2-1; 9 positions match TRBD2. V trimming: 7 bases; J trimming: 4 bases; junction bases outside the gene matches: 5. Looked up from germline, CDR1 is MGHRA and CDR2 is YSYEKL. The CDR3 contains 14 residues.

This chain connects TRBV29-1 to TRBJ1-4; 10 bases map to TRBD1. The CDR3 runs 13 residues. V was pared by 8 bases and J by 6 bases, with 6 bases of the junction left unmatched. CDR1 and CDR2 from the germline V gene are SQVTM and ANQGSEA. CDR3 loop: CSLRTGGDEKLFF. The CDR3 DNA is TGCAGCTTAAGGACAGGGGGGGATGAAAAACTGTTTTTT.

In this sample, this clonotype turned up many times. J is TRBJ2-1 and V is TRBV18; 8 bases line up with TRBD2. Germline CDR1 and CDR2: KGHSH and LQKENI. CDR3 length equals 16 residues. V trimming: 0 bases; J trimming: 9 bases; junction bases outside the gene matches: 10. CDR3 nucleotide sequence: TGTGCCAGCTCACCACCGGGACGGGGGGGGATCATTGAGCAGTTCTTC. It yields the protein CASSPPGRGGIIEQFF.

By share of the sample, this clonotype is medium-sized. This chain connects TRBV7-2 to TRBJ2-1; perhaps TRBD1 as D (5 bases). The CDR3 runs to 14 residues. Trimming took off 7 bases at V and 7 bases at J, with 17 bases between the two ends. Germline values: CDR1 SGHTA, CDR2 FQGNSA. The CDR3 DNA reads TGTGCCAGCACCGCCCAGGGCACGGGTAATGAGCAGTTCTTC. It translates to CASTAQGTGNEQFF.

Many counts were recorded for this clonotype. A junction boundary mismatches the germline segment, possibly from a read error. CDR3 bases: TGTGCCAGCAGCCCCCAGGGTGGGAAAGAGACCCAGTCCTTC. This gives the protein CASSPQGGKETQSF. The chain links TRBV14 to TRBJ2-5; possibly TRBD1 for D (5 bases). The germline V gene encodes CDR1 SGHDN and CDR2 FVKESK. CDR3 length: 14 amino acids. The entire variable domain, with the rest obtained from reference TRBV14 and TRBJ2-5, is as follows: EAGVTQFPSHSVIEKGQTVTLRCDPISGHDNLYWYRRVMGKEIKFLLHFVKESKQDESGMPNNRFLAERTGGTYSTLKVQPAELEDSGVYFCASSPQGGKETQSFGPGTRLLVL.

This chain links TRBV11-3 with TRBJ1-4, with a weak D call TRBD1 (6 bases). The CDR3 sequence is 15 residues long. Germline CDR1 and CDR2: SGHNT and YENEEA. Trimming stripped 4 bases from V and 7 bases from J, with 16 bases between. CDR3 amino acids: CASSSPPGQCEKLFF. Here the CDR3 DNA reads TGTGCCAGCAGCTCACCCCCGGGACAATGTGAAAAACTGTTTTTT.

The V call is TRBV10-3, the J call TRBJ2-7; D gene uncertain. This CDR3 is 11 amino acids long. Trimming took 9 bases from V and 6 from J, leaving 12 bases between them. From germline, CDR1 is ENHRY and CDR2 SYGVKD. CDR3 region: CAIEPRGEQYF. CDR3 in DNA: TGTGCCATAGAGCCCCGTGGCGAGCAGTACTTC.

This clonotype was recorded many times. This chain connects TRBV10-3 to TRBJ1-2; no firm D call. V lost 3 bases, J lost 2 bases, and 7 bases lay in between. The CDR3 sequence is 13 residues long. Germline assignment: CDR1 ENHRY and CDR2 SYGVKD. CDR3 in DNA: TGTGCCATCAGTGATTTTATCAACTATGGCTACACCTTC. Residues: CAISDFINYGYTF.

The gene calls are TRBV29-1 and TRBJ2-2, with unresolved D. There are 11 residues in the CDR3. Germline CDR1 SQVTM, CDR2 ANQGSEA. Trimming removed 6 bases at V and 7 bases at J, with 9 bases between. CDR3 DNA: TGCAGCGTGACCTCTAGCGGGGAGCTGTTTTTT. Protein product: CSVTSSGELFF.

The chain uses TRBV2 and TRBJ1-6; 8 bases map to TRBD1. The CDR3 runs 14 residues. V lost 10 bases and J lost 10; bases outside the gene matches: 12. Germline CDR1 reads SNHLY; CDR2 reads FYNNEI. The CDR3 loop reads CATAPGQAGSPLHF. The CDR3 bases are TGTGCCACCGCTCCGGGACAGGCCGGATCACCCCTCCACTTT.

The V and J genes are TRBV10-3 and TRBJ1-5; 8 nucleotides match TRBD1. V lost 0 bases and J lost 7; bases outside the gene matches: 5. Germline assignment: CDR1 ENHRY and CDR2 SYGVKD. The CDR3 has 15 amino acids. The CDR3 DNA is TGTGCCATCAGTGAGTCGGCAGGGGGCGGGCAGCCCCAGCATTTT. It yields the protein CAISESAGGGQPQHF.

This clonotype was observed at least ten times. V gene TRBV5-6 combines with J gene TRBJ1-2; the match to TRBD1 covers 7 bases. Germline V lookup: CDR1 SGHDT, CDR2 YYEEEE. This CDR3 is built from 14 residues. Trimming removed 4 bases from V and 5 bases from J; junction bases left unmatched: 8. Here the CDR3 DNA reads TGTGCCAGCAGCATTGCAGGGGGTTCTTATGGCTACACCTTC. It encodes CASSIAGGSYGYTF.

In its sample, this clonotype was seen many times. The chain uses TRBV3-1 and TRBJ1-2; D possibly corresponds to TRBD1 (6 bases). V lost 0 bases and J 8 bases, leaving 16 bases between the germline ends. The germline CDR1 and CDR2 sequences are LGHDT and YNNKEL (reference sequence). The CDR3 spans 15 residues. The DNA of the CDR3 is TGTGCCAGCAGCCAAGATGGAACAGGGATGAGCGGCTACACCTTC. Amino acid sequence: CASSQDGTGMSGYTF.

This chain connects TRBV5-6 to TRBJ1-2, with D possibly being TRBD1 (6 bases). Germline CDR1 is SGHDT and CDR2 is YYEEEE. Trimming cost V 3 bases and J 8 bases, with 20 bases left between them. The CDR3 contains 15 residues. In DNA form, the CDR3 reads TGTGCCAGCAGCTCACCCAGGGGAGGGAGGGACGGCTACACCTTC. This translates into CASSSPRGGRDGYTF.

This clonotype was counted at least ten times. The chain couples TRBV20-1 to TRBJ2-7, with TRBD2 matching over 7 bases. The V gene's germline CDR1 is DFQATT and CDR2 SNEGSKA (reference sequence). V shed 2 bases and J 2 bases; nucleotides not matched to a gene: 12. The CDR3 covers 16 residues. CDR3 sequence reads: CSARLDFGGGAYEQYF. The CDR3 nucleotides read TGCAGTGCTAGACTAGACTTTGGGGGGGGGGCCTACGAGCAGTACTTC.

This clonotype has just one count. The rearrangement uses TRBV10-3 and TRBJ1-3, with D tentatively TRBD1 (6 bases). The CDR3 is made up of 13 amino acids. V lost 6 bases and J 8 bases, leaving 14 bases between the germline ends. Per the germline V gene, CDR1 is ENHRY and CDR2 is SYGVKD. In DNA, the CDR3 is TGTGCCATCAGATCCAGGGGAGGCGACACCATATATTTT. It codes for CAIRSRGGDTIYF.

This clonotype was seen repeatedly, ten times or more. V and J are TRBV7-9 and TRBJ2-3; D tentatively fits TRBD1 or TRBD2 (5 bases each). V lost 5 bases to trimming and J lost 6 bases, with 9 bases between them. CDR1 SEHNR and CDR2 FQNEAQ come from the germline V gene (reference sequence). The CDR3 covers 12 residues. The CDR3 DNA is TGTGCCAGCAGCCCGGGGCTGGATACGCAGTATTTT. Its translation: CASSPGLDTQYF.

Regarding this clonotype: A read error may be the cause here, since a much bigger clone is one base away. The chain uses TRBV12-3 or TRBV12-4 and TRBJ1-2; TRBD1 is a possible D gene (5 bases). The V end lost 3 bases, the J end lost 4 bases, and 9 bases lay between the germline ends. The CDR3 has 13 amino acids. For the CDR3, the DNA is TGTGCCAGCAGTTTCGGGGGGATCTATGGCTACACCTTC. Its translation: CASSFGGIYGYTF.

The V gene is TRBV27, the J gene TRBJ2-1; D is possibly TRBD1 (6 bases). This CDR3 is 13 amino acids long. CDR1 and CDR2 (germline): MNHEY, SMNVEV (reference sequence). Trimming shortened V by 8 bases and J by 9 bases, and 17 bases separated the two germline ends. Here the CDR3 DNA reads TGTGCCAGCGCATGGAAACAGGGTTCTGAGCAGTTCTTC. This sequence encodes CASAWKQGSEQFF.

This clonotype was seen repeatedly, ten times or more. The genes are TRBV12-3 or TRBV12-4 and TRBJ1-4; possibly TRBD1 for D (6 bases). The CDR3 spans 16 residues. V lost 5 bases and J 0 bases, leaving 13 bases between the germline ends. The CDR3 loop is CASSTGQRATNEKLFF. In DNA, the CDR3 is TGTGCCAGCAGTACCGGACAGAGAGCAACTAATGAAAAACTGTTTTTT.

This clonotype was counted many times. The V gene is TRBV11-2, the J gene TRBJ2-7, with D perhaps matching TRBD1 (6 bases). The CDR3 contains 14 residues. V shed 5 bases and J shed 6 bases, with 17 bases lying between them. Germline V gene data show CDR1 as SGHAT and CDR2 as FQNNGV. CDR3 residues: CASSVTNRDTEQYF. CDR3 bases: TGTGCCAGCAGCGTTACGAACCGGGACACCGAGCAGTACTTC.

In this sample, this clonotype turned up many times. V usage is TRBV6-1 and J usage is TRBJ2-7, with 9 nucleotides matching TRBD1. Germline assignment: CDR1 MNHNS and CDR2 SASEGT. J was trimmed by 3 bases and V by 4 bases; bases with no gene match: 13. This CDR3 has 17 amino acids. Here the CDR3 DNA reads TGTGCCAGCAGTGTTTGGGACAGGGTTTGGTTACGCTACGAGCAGTACTTC. It specifies CASSVWDRVWLRYEQYF.

This clonotype came up a few times. The chain combines TRBV6-2 or TRBV6-3 with TRBJ2-1; D unclear. Deletions cut 9 bases from V and 2 bases from J, with 8 bases between. Germline CDR1 and CDR2: MNHEY and SVGEGT. CDR3 length: 12 residues. The CDR3 protein is CASIGPYNEQFF. CDR3 sequence (DNA): TGTGCCAGTATCGGGCCCTACAATGAGCAGTTCTTC.

The chain has TRBV14 and TRBJ1-6; the D gene is possibly TRBD1 (6 bases). Germline loops: CDR1 SGHDN, CDR2 FVKESK. This CDR3 is 15 amino acids long. Deletions cut 5 bases from V and 13 bases from J, with 21 bases between. The CDR3 sequence: CASSLGGRRNTPLHF. DNA for the CDR3: TGTGCCAGCAGCTTAGGGGGACGGAGAAATACCCCCCTCCACTTT. Based on the CDR3 plus reference TRBV14 and TRBJ1-6, the full variable domain is EAGVTQFPSHSVIEKGQTVTLRCDPISGHDNLYWYRRVMGKEIKFLLHFVKESKQDESGMPNNRFLAERTGGTYSTLKVQPAELEDSGVYFCASSLGGRRNTPLHFGNGTRLTVT.

In DNA, the CDR3 is TGTGCCAGCAGCCAAACCTGCGGGGGGAAAGAGACCCAGTACTTC. Translated: CASSQTCGGKETQYF. V gene TRBV5-6 combines with J gene TRBJ2-5, with 8 bases aligning to TRBD2. Germline V CDR1 and CDR2: SGHDT, YYEEEE. The length of the CDR3 is 15 residues. Trimming took 4 bases from V and 3 from J; bases not matched to a gene: 8.

This clonotype showed up many times. V gene TRBV7-8 combines with J gene TRBJ2-7; TRBD2 aligns across 10 bases. Germline V gene lookup returns CDR1 SGHVS and CDR2 FQNEAQ. The CDR3 contains 18 residues. After removal of 5 bases from V and 0 bases from J, the junction contained 13 bases not matched to a gene. The CDR3 sequence: CASSRSGGVAGGSYEQYF. The CDR3 DNA sequence: TGTGCCAGCAGCCGCTCAGGGGGGGTAGCGGGGGGCTCCTACGAGCAGTACTTC. The full variable domain, rest sourced from reference TRBV7-8 and TRBJ2-7, is GAGVSQSPRYKVAKRGQDVALRCDPISGHVSLFWYQQALGQGPEFLTYFQNEAQLDKSGLPSDRFFAERPEGSVSTLKIQRTQQEDSAVYLCASSRSGGVAGGSYEQYFGPGTRLTVT.